These 5 T cell receptor beta chains came from one sample sequenced in a study of T cell responses to AZD1222 COVID-19 vaccine. The data were produced by immunoSEQ multiplex PCR, yet TCRdb's version contains in-frame clones alone and is incomplete. The table shows roughly 130,000 clones, with roughly 85% occurring only once. This material consisted of peripheral blood, taken on day 0 of AZD1222 vaccination. The receptors derive from an adult in good health.

This rearrangement joins TRBV19 to TRBJ1-1, with 11 bases matching TRBD1. Germline V lookup: CDR1 LNHDA, CDR2 SQIVND (reference sequence). The ends lost 5 bases at V and 5 bases at J; junction bases unmatched: 7. This CDR3 has 15 amino acids. The CDR3 DNA reads as TGTGCCAGTAGTTGGGACAGGGGGTCGGGTACTGAAGCTTTCTTT. It codes for CASSWDRGSGTEAFF.

As to this clone: The sample holds other DNA sequences that translate to the same CDR3. The chain recombines TRBV9 with TRBJ2-1, with 8 nucleotides matching TRBD2. From germline, CDR1 is SGDLS and CDR2 YYNGEE. V lost 1 base and J lost 10; bases outside the gene matches: 1. CDR3 length: 12 residues. CDR3 in amino acids: CASSVLAGEQFF. For the CDR3, the DNA is TGTGCCAGCAGCGTACTAGCGGGCGAGCAGTTCTTC.

This chain uses TRBV11-2 with TRBJ1-4; D is unresolved. CDR1 SGHAT and CDR2 FQNNGV come from the germline V gene. The CDR3 length is 16 residues. The ends were cut back, 2 bases at V and 0 bases at J, with 10 bases in the middle. CDR3 sequence reads: CASSLLPGTTNEKLFF. The DNA for the CDR3 is TGTGCCAGCAGCTTACTACCGGGAACAACTAATGAAAAACTGTTTTTT.

DNA of the CDR3: TGTGCCAGCAGCCTTGGGACAGAAGGAAACACCATATATTTT. It encodes CASSLGTEGNTIYF. V gene TRBV7-8 combines with J gene TRBJ1-3; 7 bases line up with TRBD1. This CDR3 has 14 amino acids. Germline CDR1 SGHVS, CDR2 FQNEAQ. J was trimmed by 4 bases and V by 5 bases; bases with no gene match: 5.

V usage is TRBV5-6 and J usage is TRBJ1-1, with D perhaps matching TRBD1 (5 bases). Germline assignment: CDR1 SGHDT and CDR2 YYEEEE. The V and J ends lost 0 bases and 2 bases respectively, with 14 bases between them. The CDR3 runs to 16 residues. As DNA, the CDR3 is TGTGCCAGCAGCTTGGTTAGGGGCACCCTTAACACTGAAGCTTTCTTT. Translated: CASSLVRGTLNTEAFF.